These T cell receptor beta chains were read from a single sample in a study of shared clonotypes between healthy human individuals. Generated by immunoSEQ multiplex PCR, the TCRdb table keeps only in-frame clones and is missing some. Found here are about 2.4 million clones, roughly 93% of them singletons; the top ten hold about 0.34%. Sequencing was carried out using naive CD4+ T cells from PBMCs. The source is a man younger than 35 in good health. Some clones in this sample may be carry-over from other donors' samples. Both conserved end residues are part of each CDR3. The order of the fields is D gene, J gene, V gene, CDR3 protein, CDR3 DNA. The D gene is left open where the match is weak.

>.|TRBJ1-1|TRBV29-1
CSVDGPRNTEAFF
TGCAGCGTTGACGGGCCGCGGAACACTGAAGCTTTCTTT
>.|TRBJ2-5|TRBV7-8
CASSLRGALETQYF
TGTGCCAGCAGCTTACGAGGCGCCCTAGAGACCCAGTACTTC
>.|TRBJ2-2|TRBV28
CASSLPGINRGELFF
TGTGCCAGCAGTTTACCCGGAATAAATAGGGGGGAGCTGTTTTTT
>.|TRBJ2-2|TRBV6-6
CASIIPGAGELFF
TGTGCCAGTATAATCCCAGGGGCCGGGGAGCTGTTTTTT
>.|TRBJ2-1|TRBV30
CARSGYNEQFF
TGTGCTCGGAGTGGGTACAATGAGCAGTTCTTC
>TRBD1|TRBJ2-1|TRBV27
CASSAGTGSYNEQFF
TGTGCCAGCAGTGCCGGGACAGGGAGCTACAATGAGCAGTTCTTC
>TRBD1|TRBJ1-4|TRBV5-1
CASSLPTGTTNEKLFF
TGCGCCAGCAGCCTCCCGACAGGGACAACTAATGAAAAACTGTTTTTT
>.|TRBJ2-3|TRBV19
CASSIGNAQGTDTQYF
TGTGCCAGTAGTATCGGGAACGCTCAGGGCACAGATACGCAGTATTTT
>.|TRBJ2-3|TRBV5-1
CASSLGPRGTDTQYF
TGCGCCAGCAGCTTAGGGCCCCGAGGAACAGATACGCAGTATTTT
>TRBD2|TRBJ2-3|TRBV7-9
CASSLRWASGRTDTQYF
TGTGCCAGCAGCTTAAGGTGGGCTAGCGGGAGGACAGATACGCAGTATTTT
>.|TRBJ2-1|TRBV19
CASSTLQLLSYNEQFF
TGTGCCAGTAGTACCCTACAGCTACTCTCCTACAATGAGCAGTTCTTC
>TRBD2|TRBJ2-3|TRBV7-2
CASSTRAGVLDTQYF
TGTGCCAGCAGCACCCGAGCGGGAGTTCTGGATACGCAGTATTTT
>TRBD1|TRBJ2-7|TRBV25-1
CASSRGTGVVQYF
TGTGCCAGCAGTCGAGGGACAGGGGTTGTGCAGTACTTC
>.|TRBJ2-1|TRBV7-2
CASSLVRVGNEQFF
TGTGCCAGCAGCTTAGTCAGGGTTGGAAATGAGCAGTTCTTC